Here is one T cell receptor beta chain with its context. This record comes from a study of blood T cell repertoires in COVID-19. Clones were sequenced by immunoSEQ multiplex PCR, and TCRdb holds only the in-frame ones, with some missing. The sample carries approximately 490,000 clones, 87% recorded once. CDR1 is SNHLY, CDR2 FYNNEI, per germline. Trimming removed 5 bases at V and 0 bases at J, with 10 bases between. This CDR3 has 15 residues. The V and J genes are TRBV2 and TRBJ1-4, with D perhaps matching TRBD1 (5 bases). The sequenced sample was PBMCs or T cells enriched from blood (not recorded which). The TCR originated in a woman between 18 and 30 years old who had recovered from COVID-19. CDR3 DNA sequence: TGTGCCAGCAGTTCCGACAGAACAACTAATGAAAAACTGTTTTTT. Translating gives CASSSDRTTNEKLFF.